This is a list of T cell receptor beta chains from one sample in a study of T cell repertoires in cytomegalovirus infection. TCRdb re-called the reads with MiXCR, one entry per CDR3 protein. This sample has almost 550,000 distinct CDR3 sequences, with 15% to 20% found just once. Source material: CD8+ T cells from PBMCs. The source is a human donor in good health (CMV status not recorded). Some clones in this sample may be carry-over from other donors' samples. Both conserved end residues are part of each CDR3. D genes are given only for firm matches. Size values are once, few and many counts, or a class for expanded clones, and some rows have none.

V,D,J,size,CDR3,DNA
TRBV29-1,TRBD2,TRBJ2-7,NA,CSVGLAGDYEQYF,TGCAGCGTTGGACTAGCGGGAGACTACGAGCAGTACTTC
TRBV6-2/TRBV6-3,NA,TRBJ1-1,many,CASSYNKPGWNTEAFF,TGTGCCAGCAGTTACAATAAGCCGGGGTGGAACACTGAAGCTTTCTTT
TRBV2,TRBD1,TRBJ1-5,many,CASSTGDRGLELGNQPQHF,TGTGCCAGCAGTACAGGGGACAGGGGGCTGGAATTGGGCAATCAGCCCCAGCATTTT
TRBV28,NA,TRBJ2-7,many,CASSIPRAEQYF,TGTGCCAGCAGTATCCCACGGGCCGAGCAGTACTTC
TRBV5-4,TRBD1,TRBJ2-7,NA,CASSLVQGSDEQYF,TGTGCCAGCAGCTTGGTACAGGGGTCGGACGAGCAGTACTTC
TRBV7-6,NA,TRBJ1-1,many,CASSRRLNTEAFF,TGTGCCAGCAGCCGACGGTTGAACACTGAAGCTTTCTTT
TRBV6-4,NA,TRBJ1-6,NA,CASSFVGVNSPLHF,TGTGCCAGCTCTTTTGTAGGTGTAAATTCACCCCTCCACTTT
TRBV2,TRBD1,TRBJ2-7,NA,CASSETLGQEYSHYEQYF,TGTGCCAGCAGTGAAACTCTCGGACAGGAGTATTCTCACTACGAGCAGTACTTC
TRBV11-2,NA,TRBJ2-1,NA,CASSLYASASSYNEQFF,TGTGCCAGCAGCCTATATGCTAGCGCGAGCTCCTACAATGAGCAGTTCTTC
TRBV6-1,NA,TRBJ1-1,once,CAISVDSVSNTEAFF,TGTGCCATCAGTGTCGACAGTGTGTCCAACACTGAAGCTTTCTTT
TRBV5-1,TRBD1,TRBJ2-1,few,CASSTDRGNEQFF,TGCGCCAGCAGCACCGACAGGGGCAATGAGCAGTTCTTC
TRBV7-2,TRBD1,TRBJ2-7,NA,CASSLVDRELYETYF,TGTGCCAGCAGCTTAGTAGACAGGGAGTTATACGAGACGTACTTC
TRBV12-3/TRBV12-4,TRBD1,TRBJ1-2,many,CASRTGQGRNGYTF,TGTGCCAGCAGGACCGGACAGGGGAGGAATGGCTACACCTTC
TRBV7-8,NA,TRBJ2-7,many,CASSFQRVSSYEQYF,TGTGCCAGCAGCTTTCAACGGGTGAGCTCCTACGAGCAGTACTTC
TRBV4-2,NA,TRBJ2-7,many,CASSHLTGQEQYF,TGTGCCAGCAGCCATCTGACAGGACAAGAGCAGTACTTC
TRBV10-3,NA,TRBJ2-1,many,CAISDNKLGIRSYNEQFF,TGTGCCATCAGTGATAACAAGTTGGGAATTCGCTCCTACAATGAGCAGTTCTTC
TRBV7-2,NA,TRBJ1-2,many,CASSVDRAGYTF,TGTGCCAGCAGCGTCGACAGAGCTGGCTACACCTTC
TRBV7-9,NA,TRBJ2-7,many,CASSPKDRLDVNEQYF,TGTGCCAGCAGCCCCAAAGATCGACTAGATGTAAACGAGCAGTACTTC
TRBV15,NA,TRBJ2-1,many,CATSSPREESSYNEQFF,TGTGCCACCAGCAGCCCCAGGGAGGAGAGCTCCTACAATGAGCAGTTCTTC
TRBV9,TRBD2,TRBJ2-5,NA,CASSPYSSGGQETQYF,TGTGCCAGCAGCCCATATTCTAGCGGGGGGCAAGAGACCCAGTACTTC
TRBV12-3/TRBV12-4,NA,TRBJ2-7,many,CASSRGGATYEQYF,TGTGCCAGCAGTCGAGGAGGGGCCACCTACGAGCAGTACTTC
TRBV19,TRBD1,TRBJ2-3,many,CASRPTGGSGDTQYF,TGTGCCAGTAGACCCACAGGGGGTAGTGGAGATACGCAGTATTTT
TRBV19,NA,TRBJ1-5,NA,CASSKKRGNQPQHF,TGTGCCAGTAGTAAGAAAAGGGGCAATCAGCCCCAGCATTTT
TRBV4-2,NA,TRBJ1-1,many,CASSPKGRNTEAFF,TGTGCCAGCAGCCCCAAGGGAAGGAACACTGAAGCTTTCTTT
TRBV14,TRBD2,TRBJ2-1,NA,CASSPGLEIDNEQFF,TGTGCCAGCAGCCCGGGACTAGAGATTGACAATGAGCAGTTCTTC
TRBV19,TRBD1,TRBJ2-1,NA,CASIGQGLGNEQFF,TGTGCCAGTATTGGACAGGGGTTAGGGAATGAGCAGTTCTTC
TRBV14,NA,TRBJ2-3,many,CASSQDLGDPSTDTQYF,TGTGCCAGCAGCCAAGATCTCGGGGACCCTTCCACAGATACGCAGTATTTT
TRBV9,TRBD2,TRBJ2-1,many,CASSVGTSGGDEQFF,TGTGCCAGCAGCGTAGGGACTAGCGGGGGTGATGAGCAGTTCTTC
TRBV7-2,TRBD1,TRBJ2-7,many,CASSLNPGQGAEGTYEQYF,TGTGCCAGCAGCCTAAACCCGGGACAGGGGGCTGAGGGGACCTACGAGCAGTACTTC
TRBV7-2,TRBD1,TRBJ2-7,many,CASSFPGTGEMSYEQYF,TGTGCCAGCAGCTTTCCCGGGACAGGGGAAATGTCCTACGAGCAGTACTTC
TRBV10-3,TRBD1,TRBJ2-6,many,CAINDRGTGANVLTF,TGTGCCATCAACGACAGGGGAACTGGGGCCAACGTCCTGACTTTC
TRBV11-1,TRBD2,TRBJ2-1,many,CASSLPPGVTGLLSRGAYNEQFF,TGTGCCAGCAGCCTTCCTCCCGGAGTGACGGGACTACTTAGTCGGGGGGCCTACAATGAGCAGTTCTTC